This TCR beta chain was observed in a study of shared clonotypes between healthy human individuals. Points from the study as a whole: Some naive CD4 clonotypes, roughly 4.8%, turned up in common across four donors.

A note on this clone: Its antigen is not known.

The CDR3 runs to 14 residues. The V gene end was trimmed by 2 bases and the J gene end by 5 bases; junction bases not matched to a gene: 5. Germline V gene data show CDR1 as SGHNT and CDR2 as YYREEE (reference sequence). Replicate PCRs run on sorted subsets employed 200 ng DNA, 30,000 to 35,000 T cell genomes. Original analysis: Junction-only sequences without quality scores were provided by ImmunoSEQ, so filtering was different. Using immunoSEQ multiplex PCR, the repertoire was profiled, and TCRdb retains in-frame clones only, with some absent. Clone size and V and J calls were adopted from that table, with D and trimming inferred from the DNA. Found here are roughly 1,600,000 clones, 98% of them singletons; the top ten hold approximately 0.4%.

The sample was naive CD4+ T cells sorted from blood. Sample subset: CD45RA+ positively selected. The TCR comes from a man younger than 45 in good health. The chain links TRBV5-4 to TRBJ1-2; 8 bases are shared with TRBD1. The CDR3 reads CASSFGQGGYGYTF. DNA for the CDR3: TGTGCCAGCAGCTTTGGACAGGGAGGTTATGGCTACACCTTC.